This T cell receptor (beta chain) was observed in a study of intratumoral heterogeneity in liver cancer. A note on the overall study: In the full approximately 15-patient cohort, the median age was around 57 years and the majority of patients were male. Of the 70 or so multiregional samples collected from 14 HCC patients in the overall cohort, some 50 were tumoral regions and roughly 20 were adjacent nontumoral regions. RNA-seq, DNA sequencing, TCR-seq and SNP array data from multiple regions of hepatocellular carcinoma specimens were combined in the study to investigate intratumor heterogeneity. The investigation overall reported the following: In every sequenced patient, tumor region b showed significantly fewer unique T-cell clonal expansions than tumor region a. TCR sequencing reportedly confirmed RNA-seq-based estimates of regional differences in tumor-infiltrating lymphocyte burden. Within each sequenced patient, no significant difference in overall T cell clonality was found between tumor regions. Limitations acknowledged by the authors included a relatively low number of patients and under-sampled representation of tumor-infiltrating lymphocytes.

This clone has a handful of counts. There is no known antigen for this receptor. Base qualities were left out, and no much larger clone turns up one base away. TCR beta chain CDR3 regions were sequenced from genomic DNA using the immunoSEQ assay. Rearranged VDJ segments were amplified with primers that anneal to V and J segments. The authors processed their data as follows. The ImmunoSeq Analyzer software was used to compute clonality and richness metrics. Differentially abundant clones between regions were identified using Fisher's exact test plus a beta-binomial method for added stringency. What TCRdb holds here is the immuneACCESS table cut down to in-frame rearrangements. Part of the clones is not present; checked against another copy, under half of the missing clones reflect an unresolved V gene, and the others are unexplained. V, J and clone size were drawn from that table, and D and trimming were deduced from the DNA. This sample lists about 6,600 clones; around 50% were detected once. The ten largest clones add up to approximately 15% of the sample.

The germline V gene encodes CDR1 MNHEY and CDR2 SVGAGI. V trim: 6 bases; J trim: 6 bases; unmatched bases: 1. Counted from cysteine to phenylalanine, this CDR3 has 12 amino acids. Just the 36-base CDR3 DNA is kept, in frame starting at base 1. The H label marked samples taken from distinct, geographically separated regions of the hepatocellular carcinoma nodule. Early-stage hepatocellular carcinoma was present in all patients, and no therapy was administered to any patient before surgical resection. The sampled areas showed no macroscopic signs of necrosis or hemorrhage. TCR sequencing (ImmunoSeq) was performed on multiple regions from two patients. Each frozen resection tissue sample was taken at least 1 cm away from every other sample. The DNeasy blood and tissue kit was used to extract genomic DNA from bulk tissue.

This sequence was found in a man between 70 and 80 years old with hepatocellular carcinoma. The material sequenced was tumor tissue, taken before any cancer treatment. This chain joins TRBV6-5 to TRBJ1-2, and 10 bases in between align with TRBD1. The bases read TGTGCCAGCAGGGGGACAGGGGATGGCTACACCTTC. This is translated as CASRGTGDGYTF.